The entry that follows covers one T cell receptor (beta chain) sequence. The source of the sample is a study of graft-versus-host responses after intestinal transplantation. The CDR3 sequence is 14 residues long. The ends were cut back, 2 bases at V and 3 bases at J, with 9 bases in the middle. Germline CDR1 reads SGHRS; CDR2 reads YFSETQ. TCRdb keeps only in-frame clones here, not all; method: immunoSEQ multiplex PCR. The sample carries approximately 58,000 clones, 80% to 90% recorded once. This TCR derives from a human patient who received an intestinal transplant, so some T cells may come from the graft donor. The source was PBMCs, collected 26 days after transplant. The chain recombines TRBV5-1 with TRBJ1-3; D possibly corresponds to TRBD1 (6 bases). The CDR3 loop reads CASSFGGLGNTIYF. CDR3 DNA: TGCGCCAGCAGCTTCGGGGGGCTTGGAAACACCATATATTTT.